This T cell receptor beta chain appears in the sequencing data of a study of glioma-infiltrating T cells. Study details: Target coverage was roughly 4- to 10-fold for 850,000 to 1,000,000 blood T cells. Notes on the study in general: Non-neoplastic patients had below-expected tissue-blood divergence, while all gliomas exceeded expectation. CDR3 overlap between tissue and blood was very small.

Germline loops: CDR1 SGHRS, CDR2 YFSETQ. The J segment lost 6 bases and the V segment lost 3 bases, leaving 14 bases of the junction unmatched. The CDR3 consists of 17 residues. TCR alpha and beta CDR3 regions were amplified from RNA using iRepertoire nested multiplex PCR. Tissue mRNA or PBMC total RNA, roughly 90-450 ng, went into one-step reverse transcription and amplification. TCRdb itself ran the multiplex PCR reads through MiXCR, one entry per CDR3 protein. The sample lists about 400,000 distinct CDR3 sequences; roughly two fifths were seen once. In the case of this clonotype: Its cognate antigen is unknown.

This clonotype was sampled from a human donor with low-grade glioma or glioblastoma, undergoing nonglioma brain surgery, or in good health (not recorded which). The chain has TRBV5-1 and TRBJ1-2; 10 bases map to TRBD1. The sample consisted of glioma tissue, nonneoplastic brain tissue, or PBMCs (not recorded which). DNA of the CDR3: TGCGCCAGCAGCTCGGCGGGACAGGGGTACTCAAGGGATGGCTACACCTTC. Protein product: CASSSAGQGYSRDGYTF.